This T cell receptor beta chain was recovered during a study of CXCR3-negative and CXCR3-positive naive CD8 T cells. On the study more broadly: The dataset comprises around 140 million TRB reads in total, with about 1.5 +/- 0.3 million reads per library.

5' RACE with UMI labels generated the TRB cDNA libraries. TCRdb reprocessed the 5' RACE reads and keeps a single row for each CDR3 protein, giving no DNA. This table holds around 88,000 distinct CDR3 sequences. With respect to this clonotype: As yet, its antigen is unknown.

Identification of naive CD8+ T cells rested on CD45RO-CCR7+CD27+CD95- status. Study conclusions and caveats: Between one naive subset and the other, surface CD5 was comparable, and TCR strength was inferred from TRB CDR3 properties. Against CXCR3-negative naive cells, CXCR3-positive naive cells showed more hydrophobic TRB CDR3s. In naive cells, CXCR3-negative and CXCR3-positive subsets had similar TRBV-TRBJ usage; memory cells differed.

Material for sequencing was naive CXCR3+ CD8+ T cells from blood. Subset in this sample: CD45RO-CCR7+CD27+CD95- naive CD8+ T cells expressing CXCR3 (TNR3+). The sequence derives from a human donor in good health. Some clones in this sample may be carry-over from other donors' samples.

CDR3 sequence reads: CAIHGKGRIQETQYF. The chain has TRBV6-4 and TRBJ2-5; TCRdb outputs TRBD1, but without DNA this stays unchecked. Germline V gives CDR1 MRHNA, CDR2 SNTAGT. The CDR3 extends over 15 amino acids.